This T cell receptor beta chain was recorded in a study of cytotoxic CD8 clonotypes in ibrutinib-treated CLL. In the case of this clone: What it binds is not known.

The CDR3 has 17 amino acids. The V and J ends lost 2 bases and 2 bases respectively, with 16 bases between them. Germline CDR1 reads LGHNA; CDR2 reads YNFKEQ. This table comes from immunoSEQ multiplex PCR, and its TCRdb copy is limited to in-frame clones, with some not included. The sample carries 150,000 to 200,000 clones, roughly 84% recorded once. General study findings and limits: Higher circulating CD8+ T-cell counts strongly accompanied higher baseline clonality, above age-matched healthy donors. An increase in clonality occurred at ibrutinib response, followed by a return toward baseline at progression.

The TCR originated in a human donor with chronic lymphocytic leukemia. V and J are TRBV4-2 and TRBJ1-5; possibly TRBD1 for D (6 bases). Sequencing was performed on PBMCs, taken at disease progression, from a patient treated with ibrutinib. The CDR3 region has the DNA TGTGCCAGCAGCCAAACTTTTTTGGGGGCGGGCAATCAGCCCCAGCATTTT. It codes for CASSQTFLGAGNQPQHF.